The 22 T cell receptor beta chains given below trace back to one sample, sequenced in a study of shared clonotypes between healthy human individuals (dated by TCRdb to about 2020). Library construction relied on the immunoSEQ multiplex PCR assay. TCRdb provides this immuneACCESS table in a form limited to in-frame rearrangements. Some clones are lacking; in checked studies, under half of them reflect an unresolved V gene, and why the rest are absent is not known. For this sample the table gives about 490,000 clones, of which approximately 79% were detected only once. 10% to 15% of the sample lies in the top ten. What was sequenced was PBMCs. All receptors derive from a woman aged 40 to 55 in good health. Some clones in this sample may be carry-over from other donors' samples.

The rearrangement joins TRBV28 to TRBJ2-7, with a tentative D call TRBD1 (6 bases). The CDR3 runs 15 residues. The ends were cut back, 5 bases at V and 0 bases at J, with 14 bases in the middle. Germline assignment: CDR1 MDHEN and CDR2 SYDVKM. CDR3 amino acids: CASSPTRGYSYEQYF. CDR3 nucleotides: TGTGCCAGCAGTCCCACCAGGGGCTACTCCTACGAGCAGTACTTC.

The chain has TRBV28 and TRBJ2-3; TRBD2 agrees at 15 bases. The V gene's germline CDR1 is MDHEN and CDR2 SYDVKM. V was clipped by 7 bases and J by 2 bases; unmatched bases: 7. CDR3 length: 17 amino acids. In DNA, the CDR3 is TGTGCCAGCAAAACCGGGACTAGCGGGAGGTACACAGATACGCAGTATTTT. It specifies CASKTGTSGRYTDTQYF.

Concerning this clone itself: A much larger clone differs by one base, so this may be a read error. This CDR3 is also generated by other DNA sequences in the sample. V gene TRBV5-8 combines with J gene TRBJ1-5; D perhaps matches TRBD1 (5 bases). The germline CDR1 and CDR2 sequences are SGHTS and YDEGEE. This CDR3 contains 17 residues. The CDR3 is CASSLDRMLYSNQPQHF. CDR3 DNA sequence: TGTGCCAGCAGCTTGGACAGGATGCTATATAGCAACCAGCCCCAGCATTTT.

The genes are TRBV21-1 and TRBJ1-4; the D call in the table, TRBD1, was not verified against the DNA. TRBV21-1 is designated a pseudogene. CDR3 size: 19 residues. DNA of the CDR3: TGTGCCAGCAGCCCGGGGACAGGGCCTATTGACCCAACTAATGAAAAACTGTTTTTT. Amino acid sequence: CASSPGTGPIDPTNEKLFF.

The rearrangement links TRBV28 to TRBJ2-7, with TRBD1 identical over 8 bases. Germline CDR1 MDHEN, CDR2 SYDVKM. V shed 5 bases, J shed 6 bases, and the junction held 9 bases outside the gene matches. The CDR3 totals 14 residues. CDR3 loop: CASSLAPGTGEQYF. The CDR3 nucleotides are TGTGCCAGCAGTCTTGCCCCCGGGACAGGCGAGCAGTACTTC. Combining the CDR3 with reference TRBV28 and TRBJ2-7 gives the whole variable domain DVKVTQSSRYLVKRTGEKVFLECVQDMDHENMFWYRQDPGLGLRLIYFSYDVKMKEKGDIPEGYSVSREKKERFSLILESASTNQTSMYLCASSLAPGTGEQYFGPGTRLTVT.

This clone appeared a few times. The chain has TRBV28 and TRBJ1-2; unclear D gene. CDR1 and CDR2 from the germline V gene are MDHEN and SYDVKM. The V and J ends lost 5 bases and 5 bases respectively, with 9 bases between them. The CDR3 covers 12 residues. DNA for the CDR3: TGTGCCAGCAGTGCGACCGCATATGGCTACACCTTC. As protein: CASSATAYGYTF.

This clone came up a few times. This chain links TRBV6-1 with TRBJ1-1; 7 bases agree with TRBD1. The CDR3 is 13 amino acids. CDR1 and CDR2 from the germline V gene are MNHNS and SASEGT. With V trimmed by 4 bases and J by 5 bases, 4 bases remained unmatched. The CDR3 reads CASSAARGTEAFF. DNA of the CDR3: TGTGCCAGCAGTGCGGCCAGGGGGACTGAAGCTTTCTTT.

A word on this clone: This clone may be a read error of a much larger clone one base away. The chain joins TRBV7-3 to TRBJ2-3, with 15 bases lining up with TRBD2. The germline CDR1 and CDR2 sequences are SGHTA and FQGTGA. With V trimmed by 4 bases and J by 3 bases, 2 bases remained unmatched. CDR3 size: 16 residues. CDR3 amino acids: CASSSGLAGGTDTQYF. The CDR3 nucleotides are TGTGCCAGCAGCTCGGGACTAGCGGGAGGAACAGATACGCAGTATTTT.

V is TRBV6-5 and J is TRBJ1-2; TRBD1 is a possible D gene (5 bases). The CDR3 is made up of 14 amino acids. Trimming pared 6 bases from V and 7 bases from J, leaving 18 bases between. Germline-derived CDR1 and CDR2 are MNHEY and SVGAGI. The CDR3, as DNA: TGTGCCAGCAGGAACACAGGAGATGTCTTTGGCTACACCTTC. Amino acid sequence: CASRNTGDVFGYTF.

The V call is TRBV23-1, the J call TRBJ2-7, with 9 positions matching TRBD1. TRBV23-1 belongs to the ORF category, with a function that is uncertain. With V trimmed by 0 bases and J by 4 bases, 4 bases remained unmatched. The CDR3 loop spans 15 amino acids. This CDR3 reads CASSQSGQGVYEQYF. CDR3 in DNA: TGCGCCAGCAGTCAATCGGGACAGGGTGTATACGAGCAGTACTTC.

The chain employs TRBV7-3 and TRBJ2-3, with TRBD2 matching 7 bases. V gave up 5 bases and J gave up 0 bases; unmatched junction bases: 8. Germline V lookup: CDR1 SGHTA, CDR2 FQGTGA. This CDR3 contains 16 residues. The CDR3 spells CASSLHAGESTDTQYF. As DNA, the CDR3 is TGTGCCAGCAGCCTCCATGCGGGAGAGAGCACAGATACGCAGTATTTT.

In its sample, this clone was seen once. The rearrangement links TRBV4-3 to TRBJ2-3, with 7 bases that match TRBD2. Germline V gene sequence: CDR1 LGHNA, CDR2 YSLEER. Trimming took 0 bases from V and 6 from J; bases not matched to a gene: 6. The length of the CDR3 is 15 residues. CDR3 residues: CASSQDPVGGDTQYF. CDR3 coding DNA: TGCGCCAGCAGCCAAGATCCCGTGGGGGGGGATACGCAGTATTTT.

This clone was recorded a few times. The V gene is TRBV7-9, the J gene TRBJ2-1; 12 nucleotides match TRBD2. V lost 4 bases, J lost 8 bases, and 6 bases stayed unmatched. Germline-derived CDR1 and CDR2 are SEHNR and FQNEAQ (reference sequence). CDR3 size: 15 residues. The CDR3 sequence: CASSSTSGSGDEQFF. The CDR3 DNA is TGTGCCAGCAGCTCGACTAGCGGGAGTGGGGATGAGCAGTTCTTC.

This chain links TRBV5-5 with TRBJ2-7, with D possibly matching TRBD1 (6 bases). The CDR3 runs to 15 residues. Trimming removed 2 bases from V and 5 bases from J, with 17 bases in between. Germline CDR1 is SGHKS and CDR2 is YYEKEE (reference sequence). The CDR3 loop is CASSFGAGAIDEQYF. The DNA for the CDR3 is TGTGCCAGCAGCTTTGGTGCAGGGGCTATCGACGAGCAGTACTTC. Full variable domain (outside the CDR3, taken from reference TRBV5-5 and TRBJ2-7): DAGVTQSPTHLIKTRGQQVTLRCSPISGHKSVSWYQQVLGQGPQFIFQYYEKEERGRGNFPDRFSARQFPNYSSELNVNALLLGDSALYLCASSFGAGAIDEQYFGPGTRLTVT.

The J gene is TRBJ1-1, the V gene TRBV7-2, with 8 bases identical to TRBD1. The V gene end was trimmed by 5 bases and the J gene end by 1 base; junction bases not matched to a gene: 6. The CDR3 runs to 15 residues. Germline-derived CDR1 and CDR2 are SGHTA and FQGNSA. CDR3 region: CASSGWTGPNTEAFF. The DNA of the CDR3 is TGTGCCAGCAGCGGATGGACAGGGCCGAACACTGAAGCTTTCTTT.

This chain joins TRBV18 and TRBJ2-7; D possibly matches TRBD1 or TRBD2 (5 bases each). The germline V gene encodes CDR1 KGHSH and CDR2 LQKENI. Between the trimmed V and J ends, which lost 2 bases and 0 bases, there was a span of 8 bases. The CDR3 spans 14 residues. This CDR3 reads CASSPGTLSYEQYF. CDR3 bases: TGTGCCAGCTCACCAGGGACCCTCTCCTACGAGCAGTACTTC. The full variable domain, rest sourced from reference TRBV18 and TRBJ2-7, is NAGVMQNPRHLVRRRGQEARLRCSPMKGHSHVYWYRQLPEEGLKFMVYLQKENIIDESGMPKERFSAEFPKEGPSILRIQQVVRGDSAAYFCASSPGTLSYEQYFGPGTRLTVT.

This clone came up many times. The rearrangement links TRBV19 to TRBJ1-1; D call uncertain. The germline gives CDR1 LNHDA, CDR2 SQIVND (reference sequence). The CDR3 covers 13 residues. Trimming left V 10 bases short and J 1 base short, with 13 bases between. The chain's CDR3 is CATQDFPNTEAFF. As DNA, the CDR3 is TGTGCCACCCAGGACTTTCCGAACACTGAAGCTTTCTTT.

The chain carries TRBV28 and TRBJ2-1; perhaps TRBD2 as D (6 bases). Germline CDR1 MDHEN, CDR2 SYDVKM. The V gene lost 5 bases and the J gene lost 1 base, with 15 bases spanning the gap. This CDR3 comprises 16 residues. The CDR3 loop reads CASSPPGLRSYNEQFF. Here the CDR3 DNA reads TGTGCCAGCAGTCCCCCGGGACTGAGATCCTACAATGAGCAGTTCTTC.

This chain links TRBV2 with TRBJ1-1; weak D call: TRBD1 (5 bases). Looked up from germline, CDR1 is SNHLY and CDR2 is FYNNEI. CDR3 size: 17 residues. V lost 5 bases and J 0 bases, leaving 19 bases between the germline ends. The CDR3 coding sequence is TGTGCCAGCAGTCCCCCGAGAGGGGCGCGGATGAACACTGAAGCTTTCTTT. Translation gives CASSPPRGARMNTEAFF. The complete variable domain, with remaining parts taken from reference TRBV2 and TRBJ1-1, reads EPEVTQTPSHQVTQMGQEVILRCVPISNHLYFYWYRQILGQKVEFLVSFYNNEISEKSEIFDDQFSVERPDGSNFTLKIRSTKLEDSAMYFCASSPPRGARMNTEAFFGQGTRLTVV.

With regard to this clone: Since a far larger clone is one base different, this is likely a read error. The sample carries other DNA sequences with the same CDR3. The rearrangement joins TRBV28 to TRBJ2-4; tentative D call: TRBD2 (5 bases). Germline V gene lookup returns CDR1 MDHEN and CDR2 SYDVKM. CDR3 size: 13 residues. The V and J ends lost 6 bases and 10 bases respectively, with 16 bases between them. CDR3 residues: CASRLGILNIQYF. The CDR3 nucleotides read TGTGCCAGCAGACTAGGGATCCTAAATATTCAGTACTTC.

The chain joins TRBV5-4 to TRBJ1-1; D remains ambiguous. Germline V gene sequence: CDR1 SGHNT, CDR2 YYREEE (reference sequence). The CDR3 has 16 residues. Deletions cut 4 bases from V and 0 bases from J, with 16 bases between. The CDR3 DNA sequence: TGTGCCAGCAGCCGCGTCGGGGAATTCATGAACACTGAAGCTTTCTTT. Its translation: CASSRVGEFMNTEAFF.

The rearrangement links TRBV29-1 to TRBJ2-1; D perhaps matches TRBD1 (6 bases). Germline loops: CDR1 SQVTM, CDR2 ANQGSEA. Trimming took 4 bases from V and 0 from J, leaving 10 bases between them. CDR3 length equals 14 residues. CDR3: CSVVGTSSYNEQFF. CDR3 coding DNA: TGCAGCGTTGTCGGGACAAGCTCCTACAATGAGCAGTTCTTC.